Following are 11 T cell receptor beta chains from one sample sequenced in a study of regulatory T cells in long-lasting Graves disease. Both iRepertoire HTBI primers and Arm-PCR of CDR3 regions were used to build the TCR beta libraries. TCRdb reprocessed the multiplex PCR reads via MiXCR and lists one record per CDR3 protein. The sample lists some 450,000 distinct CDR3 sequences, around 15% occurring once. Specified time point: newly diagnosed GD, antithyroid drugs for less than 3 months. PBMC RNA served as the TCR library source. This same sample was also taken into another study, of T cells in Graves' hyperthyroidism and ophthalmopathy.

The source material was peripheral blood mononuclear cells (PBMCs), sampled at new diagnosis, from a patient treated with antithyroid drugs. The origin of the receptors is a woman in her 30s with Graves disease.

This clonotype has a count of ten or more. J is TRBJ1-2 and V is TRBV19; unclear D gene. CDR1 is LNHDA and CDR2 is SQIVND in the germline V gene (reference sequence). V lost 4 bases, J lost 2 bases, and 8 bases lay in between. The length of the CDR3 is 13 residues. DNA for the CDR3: TGTGCCAGTAGTACAGCCGAAAACTATGGCTACACCTTC. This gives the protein CASSTAENYGYTF.

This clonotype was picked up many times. CDR3 DNA: TGTGCCAGCAGTTTAGGACAGTACGCTTTCTTT. It translates to CASSLGQYAFF. This rearrangement joins TRBV28 to TRBJ1-1; tentatively, D is TRBD1 (6 bases). CDR1 is MDHEN and CDR2 is SYDVKM in the germline V gene. Trimming shortened V by 2 bases and J by 11 bases, and 9 bases separated the two germline ends. The CDR3 length is 11 residues.

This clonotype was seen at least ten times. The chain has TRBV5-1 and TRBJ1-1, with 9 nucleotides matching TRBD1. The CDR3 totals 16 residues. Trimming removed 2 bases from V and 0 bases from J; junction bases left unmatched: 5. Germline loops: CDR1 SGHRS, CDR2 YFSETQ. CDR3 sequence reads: CASSFRDRALNTEAFF. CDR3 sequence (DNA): TGCGCCAGCAGCTTCCGGGACAGGGCTTTGAACACTGAAGCTTTCTTT.

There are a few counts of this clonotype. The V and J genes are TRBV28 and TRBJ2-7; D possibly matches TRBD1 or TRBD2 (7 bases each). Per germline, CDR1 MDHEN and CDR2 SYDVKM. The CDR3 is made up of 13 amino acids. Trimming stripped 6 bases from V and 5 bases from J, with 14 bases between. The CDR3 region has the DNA TGTGCCAGCAGCGTCCCAGGGGGGGACGAGCAGTACTTC. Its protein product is CASSVPGGDEQYF.

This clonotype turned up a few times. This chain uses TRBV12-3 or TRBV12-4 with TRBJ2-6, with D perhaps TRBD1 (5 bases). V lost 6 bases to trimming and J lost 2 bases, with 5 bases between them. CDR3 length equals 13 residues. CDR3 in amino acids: CASRQAGANVLTF. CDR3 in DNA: TGTGCCAGCAGACAGGCTGGGGCCAACGTCCTGACTTTC.

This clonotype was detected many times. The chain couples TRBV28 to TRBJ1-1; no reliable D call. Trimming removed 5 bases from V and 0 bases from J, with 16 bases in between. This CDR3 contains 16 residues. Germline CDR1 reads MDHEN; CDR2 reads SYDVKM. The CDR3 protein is CASSTNTMTLNTEAFF. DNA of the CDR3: TGTGCCAGCAGTACAAACACTATGACATTGAACACTGAAGCTTTCTTT.

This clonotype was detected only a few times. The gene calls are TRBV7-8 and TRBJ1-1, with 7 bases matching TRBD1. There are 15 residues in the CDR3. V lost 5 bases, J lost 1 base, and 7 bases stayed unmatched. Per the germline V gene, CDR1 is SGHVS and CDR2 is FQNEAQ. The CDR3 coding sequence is TGTGCCAGCAGCCTGACAGGGTCTCCGAACACTGAAGCTTTCTTT. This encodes CASSLTGSPNTEAFF.

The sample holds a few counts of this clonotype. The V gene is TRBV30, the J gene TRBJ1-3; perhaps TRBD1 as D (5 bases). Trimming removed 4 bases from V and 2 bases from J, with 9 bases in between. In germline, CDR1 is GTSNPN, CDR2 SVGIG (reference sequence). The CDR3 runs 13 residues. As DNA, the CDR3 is TGTGCCTGGAACCCGGGGGCTGGAAACACCATATATTTT. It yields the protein CAWNPGAGNTIYF.

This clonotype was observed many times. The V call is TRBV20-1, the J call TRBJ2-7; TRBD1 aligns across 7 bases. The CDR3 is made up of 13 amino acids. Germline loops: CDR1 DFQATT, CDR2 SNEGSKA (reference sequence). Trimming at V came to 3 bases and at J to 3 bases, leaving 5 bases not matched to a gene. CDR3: CSARGRGYYEQYF. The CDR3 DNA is TGCAGTGCTAGGGGCAGGGGGTACTACGAGCAGTACTTC.

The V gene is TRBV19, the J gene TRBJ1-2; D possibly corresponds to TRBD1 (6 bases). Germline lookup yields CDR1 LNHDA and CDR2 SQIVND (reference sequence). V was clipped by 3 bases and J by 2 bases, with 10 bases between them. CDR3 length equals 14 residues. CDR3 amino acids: CASSIRGRNYGYTF. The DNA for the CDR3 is TGTGCCAGTAGTATCAGGGGCCGAAACTATGGCTACACCTTC.

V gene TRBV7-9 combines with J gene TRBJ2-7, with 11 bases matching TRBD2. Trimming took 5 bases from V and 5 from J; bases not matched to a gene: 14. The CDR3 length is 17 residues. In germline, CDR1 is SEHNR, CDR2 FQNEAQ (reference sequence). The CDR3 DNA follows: TGTGCCAGCAGCCCCTATCTAGTAGCGGGAGGGCGAAACGAGCAGTACTTC. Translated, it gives CASSPYLVAGGRNEQYF.